Listed below are T cell receptor beta chains from one sample, sequenced in a study of response to subunit inactivated influenza vaccine. TCRdb re-analysed the RT-PCR reads in MiXCR, keeping a single row per CDR3 protein. In the table there are 490,000 or so distinct CDR3 sequences, 7.5% to 8.5% of which are singletons. Sequences were derived from PBMCs from blood, sampled 23 months after vaccination. These receptors came from a man aged 50 to 75 who received an inactivated influenza vaccine. The CDR3 runs from the conserved cysteine through the conserved F or W. Each record gives: D gene, J gene, V gene, clone size, CDR3 protein, CDR3 DNA. The D gene is left open where the match is weak. Clone size appears in some rows only: once, few, many, or a class for an expanded clone.

D gene: TRBD2; J gene: TRBJ2-7; V gene: TRBV5-1; clone size: NA; CDR3 protein: CASSSVGTSGRRNEQYF; CDR3 DNA: TGCGCCAGCAGTTCGGTGGGGACTAGCGGGAGGAGGAACGAGCAGTACTTC
D gene: TRBD1; J gene: TRBJ1-1; V gene: TRBV20-1; clone size: few; CDR3 protein: CSARQGAEAFF; CDR3 DNA: TGCAGTGCGCGACAGGGGGCTGAAGCTTTCTTT
D gene: TRBD2; J gene: TRBJ2-3; V gene: TRBV9; clone size: NA; CDR3 protein: CASSVHSGGLDTQYF; CDR3 DNA: TGTGCCAGCAGCGTCCATAGCGGGGGGTTGGATACGCAGTATTTT
D gene: TRBD1; J gene: TRBJ1-5; V gene: TRBV7-8; clone size: many; CDR3 protein: CASSSGQGNQPQHF; CDR3 DNA: TGTGCCAGCAGCTCGGGACAGGGCAATCAGCCCCAGCATTTT
D gene: TRBD1; J gene: TRBJ2-7; V gene: TRBV20-1; clone size: NA; CDR3 protein: CSARRQGTPYEQYF; CDR3 DNA: TGCAGTGCCCGACGACAGGGGACCCCCTACGAGCAGTACTTC
D gene: TRBD1; J gene: TRBJ2-7; V gene: TRBV7-9; clone size: many; CDR3 protein: CASSPQGAVYEQYF; CDR3 DNA: TGTGCCAGCAGTCCGCAGGGGGCTGTCTACGAGCAGTACTTC
D gene: NA; J gene: TRBJ1-4; V gene: TRBV20-1; clone size: NA; CDR3 protein: CSARDTANEKLFF; CDR3 DNA: TGCAGTGCTAGAGACACAGCAAACGAAAAACTGTTTTTT
D gene: NA; J gene: TRBJ1-5; V gene: TRBV30; clone size: few; CDR3 protein: CAWAGIVRQPQHF; CDR3 DNA: TGTGCCTGGGCTGGTATCGTACGACAGCCCCAGCATTTT
D gene: NA; J gene: TRBJ1-5; V gene: TRBV4-2; clone size: NA; CDR3 protein: CASSQDRVYQPQHF; CDR3 DNA: TGTGCCAGCAGCCAAGATCGGGTTTATCAGCCCCAGCATTTT
D gene: TRBD2; J gene: TRBJ2-1; V gene: TRBV3-1; clone size: NA; CDR3 protein: CASSQAGLAGVVNEQFF; CDR3 DNA: TGTGCCAGCAGCCAAGCCGGACTAGCGGGAGTGGTGAATGAGCAGTTCTTC
D gene: NA; J gene: TRBJ1-5; V gene: TRBV7-8; clone size: many; CDR3 protein: CASSSWTPRKTQGNQPQHF; CDR3 DNA: TGTGCCAGCAGCTCCTGGACGCCTAGAAAGACTCAGGGGAATCAGCCCCAGCATTTT
D gene: NA; J gene: TRBJ2-1; V gene: TRBV5-1; clone size: many; CDR3 protein: CASSYSRNEQFF; CDR3 DNA: TGCGCCAGCAGCTACAGCCGGAATGAGCAGTTCTTC
D gene: TRBD1; J gene: TRBJ1-4; V gene: TRBV7-8; clone size: NA; CDR3 protein: CASSTRPGQGHEKLFF; CDR3 DNA: TGTGCCAGCAGCACCAGACCGGGACAGGGCCATGAAAAACTGTTTTTT
D gene: TRBD1; J gene: TRBJ2-7; V gene: TRBV6-2/TRBV6-3; clone size: NA; CDR3 protein: CASSYLAYRDSPFPSYEQYF; CDR3 DNA: TGTGCCAGCAGTTACCTCGCTTACCGGGACAGCCCCTTCCCGTCCTACGAGCAGTACTTC
D gene: TRBD2; J gene: TRBJ2-1; V gene: TRBV14; clone size: many; CDR3 protein: CASSQGPAGSVMRSYNEQFF; CDR3 DNA: TGTGCCAGCAGCCAGGGGCCAGCGGGAAGTGTCATGAGGTCCTACAATGAGCAGTTCTTC
D gene: TRBD2; J gene: TRBJ2-3; V gene: TRBV5-1; clone size: few; CDR3 protein: CASSPGTSGSIPDTQYF; CDR3 DNA: TGCGCCAGCAGCCCTGGGACTAGCGGGAGTATCCCAGATACGCAGTATTTT
D gene: NA; J gene: TRBJ2-2; V gene: TRBV27; clone size: NA; CDR3 protein: CASSRFGANTGELFF; CDR3 DNA: TGTGCCAGCTCCCGGTTTGGGGCGAACACCGGGGAGCTGTTTTTT
D gene: TRBD2; J gene: TRBJ2-1; V gene: TRBV9; clone size: few; CDR3 protein: CASSETSGRKGEQFF; CDR3 DNA: TGTGCCAGCAGCGAGACTAGCGGGAGGAAGGGTGAGCAGTTCTTC
D gene: TRBD1; J gene: TRBJ2-1; V gene: TRBV12-3/TRBV12-4; clone size: many; CDR3 protein: CASRPGQGYNEQFF; CDR3 DNA: TGTGCCAGCAGACCGGGACAGGGATACAATGAGCAGTTCTTC
D gene: NA; J gene: TRBJ2-4; V gene: TRBV5-6; clone size: few; CDR3 protein: CASSLRPQRENIQYF; CDR3 DNA: TGTGCCAGCAGCTTGAGACCCCAGCGAGAGAACATTCAGTACTTC
D gene: TRBD2; J gene: TRBJ2-3; V gene: TRBV9; clone size: many; CDR3 protein: CASSRTSGRTDTQYF; CDR3 DNA: TGTGCCAGCAGCAGGACTAGCGGGAGGACAGATACGCAGTATTTT
D gene: NA; J gene: TRBJ2-7; V gene: TRBV30; clone size: few; CDR3 protein: CAWRPTGSYEQYF; CDR3 DNA: TGTGCCTGGAGACCAACAGGGTCCTACGAGCAGTACTTC